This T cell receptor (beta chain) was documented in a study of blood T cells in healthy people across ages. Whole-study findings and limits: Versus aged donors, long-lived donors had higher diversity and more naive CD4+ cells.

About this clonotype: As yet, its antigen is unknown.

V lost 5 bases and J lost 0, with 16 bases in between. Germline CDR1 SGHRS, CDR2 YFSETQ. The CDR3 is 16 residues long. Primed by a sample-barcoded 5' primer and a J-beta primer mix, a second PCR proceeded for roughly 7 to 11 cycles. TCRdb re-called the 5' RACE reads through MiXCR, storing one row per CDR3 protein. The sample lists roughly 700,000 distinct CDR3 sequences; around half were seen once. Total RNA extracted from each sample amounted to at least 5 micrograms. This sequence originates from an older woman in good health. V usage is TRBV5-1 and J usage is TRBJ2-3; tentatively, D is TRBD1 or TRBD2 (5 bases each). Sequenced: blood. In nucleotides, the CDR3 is TGCGCCAGCAGAGGGGACGAGGGGAGAAGCACAGATACGCAGTATTTT. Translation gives CASRGDEGRSTDTQYF.